This TCR beta chain originates from a study of early T cells in non-severe SARS-CoV-2 infection. Overall study context: Bulk RNA isolated from unsorted whole blood underwent sequencing; chains were not paired. General study points: VDJdb-based annotation leaned toward anti-spike CD8 responses and missed private and CD4 specificities.

The junction had 8 bases not matched to a gene; V was cut back by 5 bases and J by 6 bases. The CDR3 consists of 15 residues. Germline V gives CDR1 SEHNR, CDR2 FQNEAQ (reference sequence). Remarks on this clonotype: Its antigen is currently unknown.

TCRdb analysed the 5' RACE reads with MiXCR anew, one entry per CDR3 protein. In the table there are roughly 83,000 distinct CDR3 sequences, more than 10% of which are singletons. The source material was whole blood, sampled at baseline. The clonotype comes from an adult who was a healthcare worker with PCR-confirmed SARS-CoV-2 infection or an uninfected control (not recorded which). This chain links TRBV7-9 with TRBJ2-5; 11 positions match TRBD1. The CDR3 DNA sequence: TGTGCCAGCAGCCCTCTGGACAGGGGGCTCAAGACCCAGTACTTC. Translation: CASSPLDRGLKTQYF.